This is a list of T cell receptor beta chains from one sample in a study of identical twins. TCRdb processed the 5' RACE reads anew with MiXCR; each CDR3 protein has one entry. The data contain some 900,000 distinct CDR3 sequences, 9% to 15% of them singletons. The data were also submitted as part of a second study, on yellow fever vaccine responses in identical twins.

Sequencing was carried out using PBMCs. The receptors were gathered from a woman between 18 and 30 years old in good health. CDR3s leave out the opening cysteine and the closing phenylalanine or tryptophan. Only some rows state a clone size, as once, few, many or a class for expanded clones.

J | size | V | CDR3
TRBJ2-4 | NA | TRBV2 | ASSEAGRGKNIQY
TRBJ1-4 | NA | TRBV25-1 | ASSERGMYTNEKLF
TRBJ1-1 | NA | TRBV7-9 | ASSYKGQGEAF
TRBJ2-5 | few | TRBV3-1 | ASSREMGLADQETQY
TRBJ1-5 | few | TRBV20-1 | SAPQRGRENQPQH
TRBJ2-4 | NA | TRBV4-1 | ASSQSGGAEIQY
TRBJ2-5 | few | TRBV20-1 | SARDSNKPQETQY
TRBJ2-2 | NA | TRBV20-1 | SARARLAGGMNTGELF
TRBJ2-5 | few | TRBV15 | ATSRSGLAKETQY
TRBJ2-1 | once | TRBV15 | ATSRAESYNEQF
TRBJ2-1 | many | TRBV7-9 | ASSPVQGALLDEQF
TRBJ1-2 | NA | TRBV28 | ASLTRDIPSTSGGYT
TRBJ2-1 | many | TRBV20-1 | SAALAGVYNEQF
TRBJ2-7 | NA | TRBV2 | ASSPTIGQSYEQY